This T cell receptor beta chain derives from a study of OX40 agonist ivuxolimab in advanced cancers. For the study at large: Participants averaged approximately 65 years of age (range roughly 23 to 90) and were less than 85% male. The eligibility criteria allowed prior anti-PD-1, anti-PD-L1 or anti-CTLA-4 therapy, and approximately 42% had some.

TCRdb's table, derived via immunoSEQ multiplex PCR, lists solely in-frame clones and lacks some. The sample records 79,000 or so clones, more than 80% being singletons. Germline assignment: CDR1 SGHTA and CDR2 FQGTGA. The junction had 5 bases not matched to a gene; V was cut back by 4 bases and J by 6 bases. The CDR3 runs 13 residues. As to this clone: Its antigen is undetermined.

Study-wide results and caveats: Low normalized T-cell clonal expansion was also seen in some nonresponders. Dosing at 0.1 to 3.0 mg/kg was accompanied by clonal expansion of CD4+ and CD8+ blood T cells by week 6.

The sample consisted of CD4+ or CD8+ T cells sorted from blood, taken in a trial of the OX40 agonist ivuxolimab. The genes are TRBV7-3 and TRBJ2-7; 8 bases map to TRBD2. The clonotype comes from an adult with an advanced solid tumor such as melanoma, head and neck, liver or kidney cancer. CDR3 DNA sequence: TGTGCCAGCAGCTCCCGACTAGCGAGCGAGCAGTACTTC. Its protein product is CASSSRLASEQYF.